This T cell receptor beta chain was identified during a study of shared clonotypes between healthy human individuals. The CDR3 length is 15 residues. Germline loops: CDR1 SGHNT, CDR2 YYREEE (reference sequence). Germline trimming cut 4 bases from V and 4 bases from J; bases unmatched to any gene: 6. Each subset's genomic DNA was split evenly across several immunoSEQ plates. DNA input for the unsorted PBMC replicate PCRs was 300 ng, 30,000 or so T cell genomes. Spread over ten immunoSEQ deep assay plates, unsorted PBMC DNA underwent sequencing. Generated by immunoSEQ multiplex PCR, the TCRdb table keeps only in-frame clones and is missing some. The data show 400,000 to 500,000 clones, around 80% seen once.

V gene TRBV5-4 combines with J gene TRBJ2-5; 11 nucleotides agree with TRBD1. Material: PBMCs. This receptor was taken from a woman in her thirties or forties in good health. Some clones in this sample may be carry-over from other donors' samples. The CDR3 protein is CASSQRTGGVETQYF. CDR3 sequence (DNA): TGTGCCAGCAGCCAAAGGACAGGGGGCGTAGAGACCCAGTACTTC.